This T cell receptor beta chain was sequenced during a study of human T cells and chemical hapten exposure. The study extracted total RNA from unfractionated whole blood. The germline V and J ends were trimmed by 8 bases and 6 bases, with 16 bases remaining between them. This CDR3 is 13 amino acids long. In germline, CDR1 is MDHEN, CDR2 SYDVKM. TCRdb reprocessed the 5' RACE reads via MiXCR and lists one record per CDR3 protein. The sample has 110,000 or so distinct CDR3 sequences, 15% to 20% seen once. The V gene is TRBV28, the J gene TRBJ1-1, with D perhaps TRBD1 (6 bases). The TCR sequence derives from a human donor in good health. The CDR3, as DNA: TGTGCCAGCGCAAGGCCAGGGGTGGCTGAAGCTTTCTTT. Amino acids: CASARPGVAEAFF. Combining the CDR3 with reference TRBV28 and TRBJ1-1 gives the whole variable domain DVKVTQSSRYLVKRTGEKVFLECVQDMDHENMFWYRQDPGLGLRLIYFSYDVKMKEKGDIPEGYSVSREKKERFSLILESASTNQTSMYLCASARPGVAEAFFGQGTRLTVV.